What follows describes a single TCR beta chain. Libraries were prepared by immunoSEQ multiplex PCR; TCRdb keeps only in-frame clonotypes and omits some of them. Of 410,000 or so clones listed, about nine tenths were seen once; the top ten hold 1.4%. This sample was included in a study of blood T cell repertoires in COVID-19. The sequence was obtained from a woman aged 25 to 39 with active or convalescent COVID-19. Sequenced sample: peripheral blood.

The CDR3 reads CASSELGSGYEQFF. CDR3 DNA sequence: TGCGCCAGCAGTGAGTTGGGTAGCGGATATGAGCAGTTCTTC. The chain carries TRBV10-1 and TRBJ2-1; D is possibly TRBD2 (6 bases). Germline CDR1 and CDR2: WNHNN and SYGVQD (reference sequence). The CDR3 has 14 residues. Trimming shortened V by 1 base and J by 8 bases, and 12 bases separated the two germline ends.